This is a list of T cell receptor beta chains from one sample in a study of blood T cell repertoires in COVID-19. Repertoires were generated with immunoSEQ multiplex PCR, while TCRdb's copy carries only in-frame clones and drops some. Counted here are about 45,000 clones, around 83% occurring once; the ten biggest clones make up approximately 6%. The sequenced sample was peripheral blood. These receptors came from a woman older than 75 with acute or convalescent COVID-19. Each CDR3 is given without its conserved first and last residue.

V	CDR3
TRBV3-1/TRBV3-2	ASSRREDYEQY
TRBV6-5	ASSYLWGGSGNEQF
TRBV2	ASSDSPGNSGNTIY
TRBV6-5	ASRQTGQDSPLH
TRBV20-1	SASGGLAAKPGELF
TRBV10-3	AISESTGGNNQPQH
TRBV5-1	ASSLRGGVETQY
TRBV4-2	ASSQELVGGQETQY
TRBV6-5	ASTRGRINQETQY
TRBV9	ASSTQGSTDTQY
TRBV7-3	ASSFGGSTDTQY
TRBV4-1	ASSQAFGTGRRNQPQH
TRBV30	AWSELGGVDEQY
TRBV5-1	ASSLRSSRGGTDTQY
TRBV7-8	ASSFFGGVDQPQH
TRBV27	ASSLRGFGDTQY
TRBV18	ASSPGTAPGEQY
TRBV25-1	ASAQQGKAF
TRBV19	ACLRDTEAF
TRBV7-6	ASRPGTGRETQY
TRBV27	ASTSGQGAIGNTEAF
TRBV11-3	ASSPVGDRVGTDTQY
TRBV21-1	ASSTGQLTTDTQY
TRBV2	ASRRTVMGYGYT
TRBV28	ASSPSRMLKETQY
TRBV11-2	ASSLDLGLRWRT
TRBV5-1	ASSLEWGISGNTIY
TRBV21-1	ASRSGTQY
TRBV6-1	ASSERTGLYGYT
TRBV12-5	ASGLAGQGGRGEKLF
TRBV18	ASSLRTGNTGELF